Listed below are T cell receptor beta chains from one sample, sequenced in a study of CD8 T cells in Susac syndrome. From the immunoSEQ multiplex PCR reads, TCRdb called clonotypes with MiXCR, one entry per CDR3 protein. The top ten hold roughly 0.15% of the sample, which has over 95,000 distinct CDR3 sequences, around 90% seen once. The sequenced material came from CD4+ T cells from PBMCs. The origin of the receptors is a human donor in good health. Both conserved end residues are part of each CDR3. D genes are given only for firm matches. Size values are once, few and many counts, or a class for expanded clones, and some rows have none.

J,length,size,D,V,DNA,CDR3
TRBJ2-5,15,NA,TRBD2,TRBV14,TGTGCCAGCAGCCACGGAGGGAGGGAGAGCGAGACCCAGTACTTC,CASSHGGRESETQYF
TRBJ1-1,13,few,NA,TRBV12-3/TRBV12-4,TGTGCCAGCAGTTTAAGGGAGGGCACTGAAGCTTTCTTT,CASSLREGTEAFF
TRBJ1-1,16,NA,TRBD1,TRBV28,TGTGCCAGCAGTTTCATAACAGGGGCCCGGGACACTGAAGCTTTCTTT,CASSFITGARDTEAFF
TRBJ2-1,13,NA,TRBD2,TRBV7-9,TGTGCCAGCAGCTTTCCTCGGGGCGGGAGTGATTTCTTC,CASSFPRGGSDFF
TRBJ1-1,16,NA,NA,TRBV21-1,TGTGCCAGCAGAGTGAGAGGACCATCTGAGATGGGTGAAGCTTTCTTT,CASRVRGPSEMGEAFF
TRBJ1-2,11,NA,NA,TRBV29-1,TGCAGCGTATCCGGGTTAGGCGGCTACACCTTC,CSVSGLGGYTF
TRBJ2-1,13,few,NA,TRBV7-2,TGTGCCAGCAGCTTAGCGAACTACAATGAGCAGTTCTTC,CASSLANYNEQFF
TRBJ1-3,13,NA,NA,TRBV4-3,TGCGCCAGCAGCCAAGAATCTGGAAACACCATATATTTT,CASSQESGNTIYF
TRBJ2-2,13,NA,NA,TRBV29-1,TGCAGCGTTGAAGAAACGTACACCGGGGAGCTGTTTTTT,CSVEETYTGELFF
TRBJ2-7,12,NA,TRBD2,TRBV29-1,TGCAGCGTTCGGCTAGCGGGAGGAGAGCAGTACTTC,CSVRLAGGEQYF
TRBJ1-1,14,NA,NA,TRBV25-1,TGTGCCAGCAGTGAATCTCTGGGGAACACTGAAGCTTTCTTT,CASSESLGNTEAFF
TRBJ2-1,17,once,TRBD2,TRBV5-4,TGTGCCAGCAGCAGAGGACTAGCGGGGGCCCAATACAATGAGCAGTTCTTC,CASSRGLAGAQYNEQFF
TRBJ1-1,14,once,NA,TRBV7-2,TGTGCCAGCAGCTTAAGCAGTCTGAACACTGAAGCTTTCTTT,CASSLSSLNTEAFF
TRBJ1-2,16,NA,NA,TRBV4-1,TGCGCCAGCAGCCAAGATTTGCTCGGCAGAAACTATGGCTACACCTTC,CASSQDLLGRNYGYTF
TRBJ1-2,15,NA,NA,TRBV10-3,TGTGCCATCAGTGAGTCGACAGGTCCTGCCTATGGCTACACCTTC,CAISESTGPAYGYTF
TRBJ1-2,16,NA,TRBD1,TRBV29-1,TGCAGCGTTGAAGATCGGAGACAGGGAGGACCCTATGGCTACACCTTC,CSVEDRRQGGPYGYTF
TRBJ2-7,15,NA,TRBD1,TRBV18,TGTGCCAGCTCACTAACGGACAGGGGGCCATACGAGCAGTACTTC,CASSLTDRGPYEQYF
TRBJ1-3,12,NA,NA,TRBV12-3/TRBV12-4,TGTGCCAGCAGTTTCTCTGGAAACACCATATATTTT,CASSFSGNTIYF
TRBJ2-5,13,NA,NA,TRBV30,TGTGCCTGGAGGTTCTTCGGGGGAGAGACCCAGTACTTC,CAWRFFGGETQYF
TRBJ2-1,13,NA,NA,TRBV6-5,TGTGCCAGCAGTTACGGTTCCGCCAATGAGCAGTTCTTC,CASSYGSANEQFF
TRBJ2-7,12,NA,TRBD2,TRBV29-1,TGCAGCGCTGGACTAGCGGGGTGGGAGCAGTACTTC,CSAGLAGWEQYF
TRBJ1-1,14,NA,NA,TRBV2,TGTGCCAGCAGTGATGTTCGAGACAGTTCTGAAGCTTTCTTT,CASSDVRDSSEAFF
TRBJ1-2,13,NA,NA,TRBV10-3,TGTGCCATCAACATAGGTTCTAACTATGGCTACACCTTC,CAINIGSNYGYTF
TRBJ2-7,14,NA,NA,TRBV30,TGTGCCTGGAGAAGCCCCCAGGGTTCCTACGAGCAGTACTTC,CAWRSPQGSYEQYF
TRBJ1-1,14,NA,NA,TRBV7-9,TGTGCCAGCAGTGAAAGAAGGGGGAACACTGAAGCTTTCTTT,CASSERRGNTEAFF
TRBJ2-1,16,NA,TRBD2,TRBV3-1,TGTGCCAGCAGCCAAGCGAGAGCGGGGGGGCGAAATGAGCAGTTCTTC,CASSQARAGGRNEQFF
TRBJ2-1,13,NA,TRBD2,TRBV5-1,TGCGCCAGCAGCTCTGATATAGCGGGAGAGCAGTTCTTC,CASSSDIAGEQFF
TRBJ1-2,15,NA,NA,TRBV4-1,TGCGCCAGCAGCCAAGTCGGAGCGGAAAACTATGGCTACACCTTC,CASSQVGAENYGYTF
TRBJ1-6,16,NA,NA,TRBV5-1,TGCGCCAGCAGCTTGACAGGGAGCTCCTATAATTCACCCCTCCACTTT,CASSLTGSSYNSPLHF
TRBJ1-1,11,NA,NA,TRBV7-9,TGTGCCTCGCACGCCTACACTGAAGCTTTCTTT,CASHAYTEAFF
TRBJ2-7,13,few,NA,TRBV7-3,TGTGCCAGCAGCTTAAAGGTCAGAGACGAGCAGTACTTC,CASSLKVRDEQYF
TRBJ2-1,14,once,TRBD1,TRBV19,TGTGCCAGTAGTATTGGGACAGGGGGGAATGAGCAGTTCTTC,CASSIGTGGNEQFF
TRBJ2-1,15,NA,TRBD2,TRBV20-1,TGCAGTGTTCGCCTCGGGACTAGCGGTGCAAGTGGGCAGTTCTTC,CSVRLGTSGASGQFF
TRBJ2-5,14,NA,TRBD2,TRBV15,TGTGCCACCAGCAGGACTAGCGTAGAAGAGACCCAGTACTTC,CATSRTSVEETQYF
TRBJ1-1,15,NA,NA,TRBV5-1,TGCGCCAGCAGCTTTACGGGCCTTCAGGACACGGAAGCTTTCTTT,CASSFTGLQDTEAFF
TRBJ2-7,16,NA,TRBD2,TRBV5-1,TGCGCCAGCAGCGAAGGGACTAGCGGGAGTCTAGACGAGCAGTACTTC,CASSEGTSGSLDEQYF
TRBJ2-1,17,NA,TRBD2,TRBV20-1,TGCAGTGCTGGCCTAGCGGGAGGGAAGAGCTCCTACAATGAGCAGTTCTTC,CSAGLAGGKSSYNEQFF
TRBJ1-2,15,NA,TRBD1,TRBV6-2/TRBV6-3,TGTGCCAGCAGTCGCCGGGACAGTCCCAACTATGGCTACACCTTC,CASSRRDSPNYGYTF
TRBJ2-7,17,NA,TRBD1,TRBV3-1,TGTGCCAGCAGCCAAGAAAGGGGGACAGGGCAGACCTACGAGCAGTACTTC,CASSQERGTGQTYEQYF
TRBJ2-5,14,NA,NA,TRBV7-2,TGTGCCAGCAGCTTAGCTTTCAGGGCAGAGACCCAGTACTTC,CASSLAFRAETQYF
TRBJ1-2,15,NA,TRBD1,TRBV18,TGTGCCAGCTCTCCAACCGGGACAGGGGACTATGGCTACACCTTC,CASSPTGTGDYGYTF
TRBJ2-7,14,NA,NA,TRBV28,TGTGCCAGCAGTTTACGTCCGGATTCCTACGAGCAGTACTTC,CASSLRPDSYEQYF
TRBJ1-1,12,NA,NA,TRBV7-9,TGTGCCAGCAGCTTATACGGAAGTGAAGCTTTCTTT,CASSLYGSEAFF
TRBJ2-5,12,NA,NA,TRBV6-1,TGTGCCAGCAGTTATAAGCAAGAGACCCAGTACTTC,CASSYKQETQYF
TRBJ2-3,12,NA,NA,TRBV9,TGTGCCAGCAGCGCCCCCACAGATACGCAGTATTTT,CASSAPTDTQYF
TRBJ2-5,10,NA,NA,TRBV29-1,TGCAGCACAGGGAGAGAGACCCAGTACTTC,CSTGRETQYF